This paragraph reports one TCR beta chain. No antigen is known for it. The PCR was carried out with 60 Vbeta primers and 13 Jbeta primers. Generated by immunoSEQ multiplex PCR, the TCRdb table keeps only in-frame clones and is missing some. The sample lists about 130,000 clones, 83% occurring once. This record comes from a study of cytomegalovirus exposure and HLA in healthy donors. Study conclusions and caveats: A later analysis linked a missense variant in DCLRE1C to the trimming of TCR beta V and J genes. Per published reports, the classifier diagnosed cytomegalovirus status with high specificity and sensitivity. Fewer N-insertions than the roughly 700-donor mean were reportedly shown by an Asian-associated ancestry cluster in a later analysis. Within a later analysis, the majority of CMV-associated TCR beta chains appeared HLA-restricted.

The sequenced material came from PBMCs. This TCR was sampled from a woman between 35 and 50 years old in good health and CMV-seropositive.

The CDR3 sequence: CASRPGTGHNSPLHF. CDR3 nucleotide sequence: TGTGCCAGCAGACCCGGAACAGGGCATAATTCACCCCTCCACTTT. The chain joins TRBV9 to TRBJ1-6, with D possibly matching TRBD1 (6 bases). The CDR3 covers 15 residues. Trimming pared 5 bases from V and 5 bases from J, leaving 14 bases between. Germline V gene lookup returns CDR1 SGDLS and CDR2 YYNGEE.